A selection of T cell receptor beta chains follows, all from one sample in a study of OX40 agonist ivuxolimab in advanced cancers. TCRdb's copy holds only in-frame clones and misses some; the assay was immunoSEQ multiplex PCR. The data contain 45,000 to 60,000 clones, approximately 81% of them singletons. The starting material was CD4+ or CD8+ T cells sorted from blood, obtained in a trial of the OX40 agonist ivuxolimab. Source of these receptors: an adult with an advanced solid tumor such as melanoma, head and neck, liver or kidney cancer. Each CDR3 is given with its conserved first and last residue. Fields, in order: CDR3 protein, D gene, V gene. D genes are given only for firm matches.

CDR3 protein: CASSLSGAGNTIYF
D gene: -
V gene: TRBV5-6

CDR3 protein: CASSLSLIGQEAQYF
D gene: -
V gene: TRBV7-9

CDR3 protein: CASSEGQGASYEQYF
D gene: TRBD1
V gene: TRBV6-1

CDR3 protein: CASSQDQLGPGGNQPQHF
D gene: -
V gene: TRBV4-1

CDR3 protein: CASSPEGYEQFF
D gene: -
V gene: TRBV19

CDR3 protein: CASSPGQYDSYEQYF
D gene: TRBD1
V gene: TRBV7-6

CDR3 protein: CASSLSGTSGYNEQFF
D gene: TRBD2
V gene: TRBV7-6

CDR3 protein: CASSLYSRNQPQHF
D gene: -
V gene: TRBV28

CDR3 protein: CSVGEQGGTEQYF
D gene: -
V gene: TRBV29-1

CDR3 protein: CASSSGLLSYEQYF
D gene: -
V gene: TRBV5-1

CDR3 protein: CAWSSGGKNKYEQYF
D gene: -
V gene: TRBV30

CDR3 protein: CASSLSSGLSYNEQFF
D gene: -
V gene: TRBV7-6

CDR3 protein: CAWSVAGNTEAFF
D gene: -
V gene: TRBV30

CDR3 protein: CASKRPQTEAFF
D gene: -
V gene: TRBV5-4

CDR3 protein: CASSLDQGHEQYF
D gene: -
V gene: TRBV7-8

CDR3 protein: CASSLGSGETQYF
D gene: -
V gene: TRBV5-6

CDR3 protein: CASSGQNTGELFF
D gene: -
V gene: TRBV7-9

CDR3 protein: CASSLRSSAYEQYF
D gene: -
V gene: TRBV6-1

CDR3 protein: CASSQDRSGGTDTQYF
D gene: TRBD2
V gene: TRBV4-3

CDR3 protein: CASSLNQGYEQYF
D gene: -
V gene: TRBV5-6

CDR3 protein: CASSPGLAGFNEQYF
D gene: TRBD2
V gene: TRBV27

CDR3 protein: CASSEGGPTDTQYF
D gene: -
V gene: TRBV6-1

CDR3 protein: CSVGLGNYNEQFF
D gene: -
V gene: TRBV29-1

CDR3 protein: CASSVAEGWGSNSPLHF
D gene: -
V gene: TRBV9

CDR3 protein: CASSDGTEETQYF
D gene: TRBD1
V gene: TRBV19

CDR3 protein: CASSPRAAITDTQYF
D gene: -
V gene: TRBV4-1

CDR3 protein: CASSSPTRRNYNEQFF
D gene: -
V gene: TRBV12-1

CDR3 protein: CASSLPEGLDNEQFF
D gene: -
V gene: TRBV5-1

CDR3 protein: CASTQSSPTEAFF
D gene: -
V gene: TRBV19

CDR3 protein: CASSQDLGSLNTEAFF
D gene: -
V gene: TRBV14

CDR3 protein: CATSRDGDRGLNTEAFF
D gene: TRBD1
V gene: TRBV15

CDR3 protein: CASSLLRGAISNEKLFF
D gene: -
V gene: TRBV7-8

CDR3 protein: CASSLEEGHQPQHF
D gene: -
V gene: TRBV5-1

CDR3 protein: CASSLDADTQYF
D gene: -
V gene: TRBV5-6

CDR3 protein: CASSPGTFYGYTF
D gene: -
V gene: TRBV27

CDR3 protein: CASSTPKEGWGNTEAFF
D gene: -
V gene: TRBV28

CDR3 protein: CASNPGAGGEQYF
D gene: -
V gene: TRBV7-9